A single sample is the source of the 24 T cell receptor beta chains below, sequenced in a study of vaccination effects on CD4 cells after COVID-19. Expansion of antigen-specific CD4+ T cells with viral peptide pools was carried out by the ViraFEST assay before sequencing. With 10 days of culture completed, CD4+ T cells were isolated. Vaccine recipients, nucleocapsid antibody negative, had no prior SARS-CoV-2 infection. Repertoires were generated with immunoSEQ multiplex PCR, while TCRdb's copy carries only in-frame clones and drops some. The profile covers some 52,000 clones, with roughly three quarters appearing a single time and 6% taken by the ten largest. No antigen has been identified for these receptors. The sequencing here drew on CD4+ T cells from PBMCs cultured with HCoV-OC43 spike peptides, taken before COVID-19 vaccination. Subset noted: HCoV-OC43 spike overlapping peptide pool stimulation. Receptors originate from a human donor who received a COVID-19 vaccine.

The genes are TRBV5-1 and TRBJ2-7, with D possibly being TRBD1 (5 bases). Per germline, CDR1 SGHRS and CDR2 YFSETQ. V lost 0 bases to trimming and J lost 2 bases, with 6 bases between them. The CDR3 covers 13 residues. In DNA, the CDR3 is TGCGCCAGCAGCTTGGAGGGGACCTACGAGCAGTACGTC. Translating it yields CASSLEGTYEQYV.

The J gene is TRBJ1-5, the V gene TRBV4-3; the D is unclear. The CDR3 loop spans 16 amino acids. Trimming cost V 0 bases and J 7 bases, with 16 bases left between them. Germline CDR1 reads LGHNA; CDR2 reads YSLEER. CDR3 nucleotide sequence: TGCGCCAGCAGCCAAGATCTCAACAGCCCTTGGCAGCCCCAGCATTTT. Translating gives CASSQDLNSPWQPQHF.

The chain uses TRBV9 and TRBJ2-3; a weak D match, TRBD1 (6 bases). Germline V gene lookup returns CDR1 SGDLS and CDR2 YYNGEE. Trimming removed 1 base from V and 6 bases from J, with 15 bases in between. The CDR3 totals 15 residues. As DNA, the CDR3 is TGTGCCAGCAGCGTATGGGGTCAGCAGGGGGATACGCAGTATTTT. This codes for CASSVWGQQGDTQYF.

This rearrangement joins TRBV27 to TRBJ1-6; D is ambiguous. V was shortened by 2 bases and J by 14 bases, with 10 bases between the two germline ends. Per the germline V gene, CDR1 is MNHEY and CDR2 is SMNVEV (reference sequence). The CDR3 has 12 amino acids. CDR3 bases: TGTGCCAGCAGTTTAGACCTTTTGACCCTCCACTTT. Translating gives CASSLDLLTLHF.

The chain carries TRBV11-2 and TRBJ1-2; a possible D gene is TRBD1 (5 bases). CDR1 and CDR2 from the germline V gene are SGHAT and FQNNGV. Trimming shortened V by 0 bases and J by 7 bases, and 9 bases separated the two germline ends. The CDR3 loop spans 13 amino acids. The CDR3 loop is CASSLDRGVGYTF. CDR3 coding DNA: TGTGCCAGCAGCTTAGATAGAGGGGTTGGCTACACCTTC.

The chain links TRBV6-5 to TRBJ1-6, with D uncertain. In germline, CDR1 is MNHEY, CDR2 SVGAGI. The CDR3 consists of 16 residues. V dropped 0 bases and J dropped 2 bases, with 8 bases sitting between them. In nucleotides, the CDR3 is TGTGCCAGCAGTTACTCGTTCACAGCCTATAATTCACCCCTCCACTTT. This codes for CASSYSFTAYNSPLHF.

The rearrangement uses TRBV3-1 (or the pseudogene TRBV3-2) and TRBJ2-1; tentative D call: TRBD2 (7 bases). The CDR3 is 16 amino acids. V lost 1 base and J 5 bases, leaving 15 bases between the germline ends. CDR1 is LGHDT and CDR2 is YNNKEL in the germline V gene (reference sequence). The CDR3 reads CASSQVVGGANNEQFF. The CDR3 DNA follows: TGTGCCAGCAGCCAAGTCGTGGGGGGGGCCAACAATGAGCAGTTCTTC.

The rearrangement uses TRBV5-5 and TRBJ1-1; TRBD1 is a possible D gene (5 bases). Deletions cut 2 bases from V and 1 base from J, with 6 bases between. CDR3 length: 13 residues. Germline CDR1 is SGHKS and CDR2 is YYEKEE (reference sequence). The DNA of the CDR3 is TGTGCCAGCAGCTTTCAGGGGAACACTGAAGCTTTCTTT. Translating gives CASSFQGNTEAFF.

This clone appeared once. The chain carries TRBV2 and TRBJ2-4; D may be TRBD1 (5 bases). Per germline, CDR1 SNHLY and CDR2 FYNNEI. Trimming removed 0 bases at V and 15 bases at J, with 9 bases between. The CDR3 consists of 11 residues. CDR3 coding DNA: TGTGCCAGCAGTGAAGCGGGGCCAAGGTACTTC. It specifies CASSEAGPRYF.

In its sample, this clone was seen once. This chain joins TRBV5-8 and TRBJ1-5, with D hard to call. CDR1 is SGHTS and CDR2 is YDEGEE in the germline V gene. V was cut by 6 bases and J by 11 bases, with 15 bases left in between. CDR3 size: 12 residues. As DNA, the CDR3 is TGTGCCAGCACCAAAAAGTCGGGGTCCCAGCATTTT. As protein: CASTKKSGSQHF.

V is TRBV14 and J is TRBJ1-1; weak D call: TRBD1 (6 bases). There are 15 residues in the CDR3. Between the trimmed V and J ends, which lost 4 bases and 5 bases, there was a span of 17 bases. CDR1 and CDR2 from the germline V gene are SGHDN and FVKESK. CDR3 in amino acids: CASSLYKGGGTEAFF. In DNA form, the CDR3 reads TGTGCCAGCAGCCTTTACAAGGGGGGAGGAACTGAAGCTTTCTTT.

The chain employs TRBV28 and TRBJ2-7; D tentatively fits TRBD1 or TRBD2 (5 bases each). CDR3 length: 15 residues. Trimming removed 6 bases from V and 3 bases from J, with 18 bases in between. Per germline, CDR1 MDHEN and CDR2 SYDVKM. In DNA, the CDR3 is TGTGCCAGCAGCCCTCTCGCGACAGCGGACTACGAGCAGTACGTC. This translates into CASSPLATADYEQYV.

V and J are TRBV4-1 and TRBJ2-5; 9 nucleotides match TRBD2. CDR1 and CDR2 from the germline V gene are MGHRA and YSYEKL. The trim removed 4 bases at V and 2 bases at J, leaving 5 bases unmatched. This CDR3 is 15 amino acids long. As DNA, the CDR3 is TGCGCCAGCAGCCTATCGCTAGCGGGACAAGAGACCCAGTACTTC. Amino acid sequence: CASSLSLAGQETQYF.

This chain links TRBV24-1 with TRBJ2-3; D unresolved. V was cut by 3 bases and J by 6 bases, with 21 bases left in between. There are 17 residues in the CDR3. CDR1 and CDR2 from the germline V gene are KGHDR and SFDVKD. CDR3 protein: CATSDRAPSARVDTQYF. The CDR3 coding sequence is TGTGCCACCAGTGATCGGGCTCCTTCAGCGCGCGTGGATACGCAGTATTTT.

This chain links TRBV12-3 or TRBV12-4 with TRBJ2-5; D is perhaps TRBD1 (5 bases). The CDR3 runs 13 residues. The V gene lost 6 bases and the J gene lost 4 bases, with 12 bases spanning the gap. The CDR3 DNA is TGTGCCAGCAGCGACAGCTCAATAGAGACCCAGTACTTC. Protein: CASSDSSIETQYF.

This clone has just a few counts. The DNA of the CDR3 is TGTGCCAGCAGTTTAAAGCCAGGGCCGGCTAAGGGCTACACCTTC. Amino acid sequence: CASSLKPGPAKGYTF. The chain employs TRBV27 and TRBJ1-2; D is perhaps TRBD1 (5 bases). The germline gives CDR1 MNHEY, CDR2 SMNVEV (reference sequence). The CDR3 has 15 residues. Trimming pared 2 bases from V and 8 bases from J, leaving 18 bases between.

The gene calls are TRBV19 and TRBJ2-2; D is possibly TRBD1 (5 bases). The CDR3 contains 13 residues. Trimming shortened V by 6 bases and J by 6 bases, and 11 bases separated the two germline ends. Germline V lookup: CDR1 LNHDA, CDR2 SQIVND (reference sequence). This chain's CDR3 is CASSTRGSGELFF. The CDR3 region has the DNA TGTGCCAGTAGCACAAGGGGCTCCGGGGAGCTGTTTTTT. Looking up the rest from reference TRBV19 and TRBJ2-2 gives the full variable domain: DGGITQSPKYLFRKEGQNVTLSCEQNLNHDAMYWYRQDPGQGLRLIYYSQIVNDFQKGDIAEGYSVSREKKESFPLTVTSAQKNPTAFYLCASSTRGSGELFFGEGSRLTVL.

The chain joins TRBV20-1 to TRBJ2-7; possible D gene TRBD2, 5 bases. The V gene's germline CDR1 is DFQATT and CDR2 SNEGSKA (reference sequence). Trimming shortened V by 8 bases and J by 3 bases, and 11 bases separated the two germline ends. The CDR3 length is 11 residues. As DNA, the CDR3 is TGCAGTCCCGGGGAGTACTACGAGCAGTACGTC. Its protein product is CSPGEYYEQYV.

This clone appeared a few times. The chain links TRBV7-9 to TRBJ1-2; TRBD1 might be the D (6 bases). The CDR3 contains 15 residues. Trimming removed 2 bases at V and 9 bases at J, with 19 bases between. Germline V gene data show CDR1 as SEHNR and CDR2 as FQNEAQ (reference sequence). For the CDR3, the DNA is TGTGCCAGCAGCTTAAGCACAGGGAGTATGTTTAGCTACACCTTC. It codes for CASSLSTGSMFSYTF.

This chain links TRBV19 with TRBJ1-5, with D perhaps matching TRBD1 (5 bases). V gave up 6 bases and J gave up 5 bases, with 20 bases separating them. The CDR3 sequence is 16 residues long. The germline V gene has CDR1 LNHDA and CDR2 SQIVND (reference sequence). CDR3: CASSLRPEGYHQPQHF. The CDR3 DNA reads TGTGCCAGTAGCCTTCGACCGGAGGGGTACCATCAGCCCCAGCATTTT.

This chain uses TRBV19 with TRBJ2-5; D perhaps matches TRBD2 (5 bases). V was clipped by 6 bases and J by 3 bases, with 11 bases between them. Per the germline V gene, CDR1 is LNHDA and CDR2 is SQIVND (reference sequence). The CDR3 covers 13 residues. The CDR3 spells CASRPDGKETQYF. The CDR3 bases are TGTGCCAGTAGACCGGACGGGAAAGAGACCCAGTACTTC. Supplemented by reference TRBV19 and TRBJ2-5, the full variable domain reads DGGITQSPKYLFRKEGQNVTLSCEQNLNHDAMYWYRQDPGQGLRLIYYSQIVNDFQKGDIAEGYSVSREKKESFPLTVTSAQKNPTAFYLCASRPDGKETQYFGPGTRLLVL.

The chain is built from TRBV4-1 and TRBJ2-5; D is unresolved. The CDR3 has 14 residues. Germline V gives CDR1 MGHRA, CDR2 YSYEKL. Between the trimmed V and J ends, which lost 1 base and 2 bases, there was a span of 8 bases. CDR3 residues: CASSQVSYQETQYF. The CDR3 region has the DNA TGCGCCAGCAGCCAAGTCAGTTATCAAGAGACCCAGTACTTC.

The V gene is TRBV9, the J gene TRBJ1-2, with D possibly TRBD1 on 5 matching bases. This CDR3 has 15 amino acids. Trimming removed 4 bases at V and 2 bases at J, with 15 bases between. The germline V gene encodes CDR1 SGDLS and CDR2 YYNGEE. CDR3 region: CASSRDSGVNYGYTF. The CDR3 DNA reads as TGTGCCAGCAGCCGGGACTCAGGTGTGAACTATGGCTACACCTTC.

This sequence joins TRBV10-1 and TRBJ2-1, with D perhaps TRBD1 or TRBD2 (5 bases each). V was pared by 5 bases and J by 0 bases, with 11 bases between. Germline CDR1 is WNHNN and CDR2 is SYGVQD (reference sequence). The CDR3 has 15 amino acids. CDR3 residues: CASSSGRPSYNEQFF. As DNA, the CDR3 is TGCGCCAGCAGTTCGGGACGGCCCTCCTACAATGAGCAGTTCTTC.